The 21 T cell receptor beta chains presented below share a single source sample, sequenced in a study of OX40 agonist ivuxolimab in advanced cancers. TCRdb keeps only in-frame clones here, not all; method: immunoSEQ multiplex PCR. Here the sample spans under 85,000 clones, about 90% being singletons. Sequenced here: CD4+ or CD8+ T cells sorted from blood, sampled in a trial of the OX40 agonist ivuxolimab. Every receptor here comes from an adult with an advanced solid tumor such as melanoma, head and neck, liver or kidney cancer.

This clone appeared once. V is TRBV4-1 and J is TRBJ2-5; no clear D. Trimming cost V 6 bases and J 5 bases, with 13 bases left between them. From germline, CDR1 is MGHRA and CDR2 YSYEKL. This CDR3 spans 13 amino acids. CDR3 coding DNA: TGCGCCAGCAGTTTGGGCAGTTGGGAGACCCAGTACTTC. Protein: CASSLGSWETQYF.

The rearrangement links TRBV5-4 to TRBJ1-4, with D possibly TRBD1 on 6 matching bases. Between the trimmed V and J ends, which lost 2 bases and 5 bases, there was a span of 7 bases. From germline, CDR1 is SGHNT and CDR2 YYREEE (reference sequence). This CDR3 contains 13 residues. The CDR3 sequence is CASSLTGNEKLFF. The CDR3, as DNA: TGTGCCAGCAGCTTAACAGGGAATGAAAAACTGTTTTTT.

This clone was counted between two and nine times. For the CDR3, the DNA is TGTGCCAGCAGATTACGGGCGGCCGGCACAGATACGCAGTATTTT. Encoded protein: CASRLRAAGTDTQYF. The chain uses TRBV6-6 and TRBJ2-3; D gene ambiguous. CDR3 size: 15 residues. Germline-derived CDR1 and CDR2 are MNHNY and SVGAGI (reference sequence). The germline V and J ends were trimmed by 6 bases and 1 base, with 14 bases remaining between them.

This sequence joins TRBV4-1 and TRBJ1-5; TRBD1 matches at 7 bases. V was pared by 1 base and J by 4 bases, with 7 bases of the junction left unmatched. Germline V gene lookup returns CDR1 MGHRA and CDR2 YSYEKL. CDR3 length equals 16 residues. CDR3 DNA sequence: TGCGCCAGCAGCCAAGTCGGGGGGACAGAGAATCAGCCCCAGCATTTT. This gives the protein CASSQVGGTENQPQHF.

The chain uses TRBV7-3 and TRBJ2-2; 11 positions agree with TRBD2. J gave up 5 bases and V 5 bases, and 4 bases lay outside the gene matches. The CDR3 spans 15 residues. Germline CDR1 and CDR2: SGHTA and FQGTGA. CDR3 nucleotide sequence: TGTGCCAGCAGCCCCAGGACTAGCGGGACCGGGGAGCTGTTTTTT. Translation: CASSPRTSGTGELFF.

Comments on this clone: The junction shows a germline mismatch at one end, possibly a read error. The chain combines TRBV7-2 with TRBJ2-7; 7 bases map to TRBD1. From germline, CDR1 is SGHTA and CDR2 FQGNSA. The CDR3 consists of 13 residues. The CDR3: CASSPAGDRDKDF. CDR3 nucleotide sequence: TGTGCCAGCAGCCCCGCCGGAGACAGGGATAAAGACTTC. Supplemented by reference TRBV7-2 and TRBJ2-7, the full variable domain reads GAGVSQSPSNKVTEKGKDVELRCDPISGHTALYWYRQSLGQGLEFLIYFQGNSAPDKSGLPSDRFSAERTGGSVSTLTIQRTQQEDSAVYLCASSPAGDRDKDFGPGTRLTVT.

This chain joins TRBV25-1 and TRBJ2-1, with 9 positions matching TRBD1. J was trimmed by 13 bases and V by 6 bases; bases with no gene match: 7. CDR1 is MGHDK and CDR2 is SYGVNS in the germline V gene. The CDR3 runs to 12 residues. This CDR3 is CASRGDRVVQFF. In nucleotides, the CDR3 is TGTGCCAGCAGGGGGGACAGGGTAGTCCAGTTCTTC. Together with reference TRBV25-1 and TRBJ2-1, the CDR3 gives the full variable domain: EADIYQTPRYLVIGTGKKITLECSQTMGHDKMYWYQQDPGMELHLIHYSYGVNSTEKGDLSSESTVSRIRTEHFPLTLESARPSHTSQYLCASRGDRVVQFFGPGTRLTVL.

This chain uses TRBV6-1 with TRBJ2-5; 9 bases map to TRBD2. This CDR3 has 21 amino acids. Germline V lookup: CDR1 MNHNS, CDR2 SASEGT. J lost 4 bases, V lost 1 base, and 22 bases had no gene match. This CDR3 reads CASSEGLLASGRMGTRETQYF. The CDR3, as DNA: TGTGCCAGCAGTGAAGGACTGCTGGCCAGCGGGAGGATGGGTACACGAGAGACCCAGTACTTC.

This chain connects TRBV5-4 to TRBJ1-6; TRBD1 is a possible D gene (5 bases). Between the trimmed V and J ends, which lost 2 bases and 10 bases, there was a span of 7 bases. Germline V lookup: CDR1 SGHNT, CDR2 YYREEE (reference sequence). This CDR3 has 12 residues. Here the CDR3 DNA reads TGTGCCAGCAGCTTACAGGAATCACCCCTCCACTTT. It codes for CASSLQESPLHF.

The chain joins TRBV18 to TRBJ1-1; D is ambiguous. Per germline, CDR1 KGHSH and CDR2 LQKENI. V was clipped by 3 bases and J by 2 bases, with 7 bases between them. This CDR3 region has 13 residues. The CDR3 region is CASSPLDNTEAFF. Written as DNA, the CDR3 is TGTGCCAGCTCACCCCTAGATAACACTGAAGCTTTCTTT.

By frequency in the sample, this clone is medium-sized. The genes are TRBV18 and TRBJ2-7; 10 bases line up with TRBD2. Germline CDR1 is KGHSH and CDR2 is LQKENI. The CDR3 runs 15 residues. V dropped 2 bases and J dropped 6; count of bases not matched to a gene: 7. The CDR3 reads CASSPSGTSGIEQYF. CDR3 DNA: TGTGCCAGCTCACCATCAGGTACTAGCGGGATCGAGCAGTACTTC. Based on the CDR3 plus reference TRBV18 and TRBJ2-7, the full variable domain is NAGVMQNPRHLVRRRGQEARLRCSPMKGHSHVYWYRQLPEEGLKFMVYLQKENIIDESGMPKERFSAEFPKEGPSILRIQQVVRGDSAAYFCASSPSGTSGIEQYFGPGTRLTVT.

This clone was seen a single time. The junction differs from germline at one of its ends, possibly a read error. This sequence joins TRBV7-3 and TRBJ1-2; D remains unclear. Germline CDR1 SGHTA, CDR2 FQGTGA. This CDR3 is 13 amino acids long. This chain's CDR3 is CASSLTLSGPMAF. The CDR3 DNA sequence: TGTGCCAGCAGCTTAACCTTGTCCGGGCCCATGGCCTTC.

The genes are TRBV7-9 and TRBJ2-5; 10 bases match TRBD2. This CDR3 spans 18 amino acids. Germline lookup yields CDR1 SEHNR and CDR2 FQNEAQ (reference sequence). After removal of 3 bases from V and 5 bases from J, the junction contained 15 bases not matched to a gene. The CDR3 nucleotides are TGTGCCAGCAGCTTTAATCCAGCGGGAGGGCCCAAAAGGGAGACCCAGTACTTC. Encoded protein: CASSFNPAGGPKRETQYF.

The chain is built from TRBV19 and TRBJ1-4, with D maybe TRBD1 (5 bases). V lost 3 bases and J lost 7, with 9 bases in between. Germline CDR1 is LNHDA and CDR2 is SQIVND (reference sequence). The CDR3 is 13 residues long. This chain's CDR3 is CASSISGSEKLFF. For the CDR3, the DNA is TGTGCCAGTAGTATCTCAGGGAGTGAAAAACTGTTTTTT.

The genes are TRBV20-1 and TRBJ2-4; D is unresolved. This CDR3 is 11 amino acids long. V lost 6 bases and J 7 bases, leaving 10 bases between the germline ends. Germline CDR1 DFQATT, CDR2 SNEGSKA (reference sequence). The CDR3 region is CSATLGNIQYF. CDR3 DNA: TGCAGTGCCACGCTTGGCAACATTCAGTACTTC.

This clone has only one observation. V and J are TRBV4-2 and TRBJ2-7, with 7 bases aligning to TRBD2. Unmatched junction bases numbered 10, after V lost 2 bases and J lost 0 bases. This CDR3 region has 17 residues. Germline-derived CDR1 and CDR2 are LGHNA and YNFKEQ. Here the CDR3 DNA reads TGTGCCAGCAGCCAACTCCAGGCGGGACTAAGCTCCTACGAGCAGTACTTC. Its translation: CASSQLQAGLSSYEQYF.

This chain uses TRBV6-1 with TRBJ2-7; possible D gene TRBD2, 5 bases. CDR3 size: 16 residues. Trimming took 0 bases from V and 3 from J, leaving 15 bases between them. Per germline, CDR1 MNHNS and CDR2 SASEGT. CDR3 in DNA: TGTGCCAGCAGTGAAGCGCTTGCAAGCGGTAACTACGAGCAGTACTTC. This gives the protein CASSEALASGNYEQYF.

The J gene is TRBJ2-7, the V gene TRBV9; a weak D match, TRBD2 (6 bases). V was clipped by 5 bases and J by 1 base, with 19 bases between them. The germline V gene encodes CDR1 SGDLS and CDR2 YYNGEE. The CDR3 sequence is 16 residues long. The DNA of the CDR3 is TGTGCCAGCAGTCTAGGACTAACGGGAGCTTCCTACGAGCAGTACTTC. It translates to CASSLGLTGASYEQYF. The variable domain in full, completed from reference TRBV9 and TRBJ2-7, reads DSGVTQTPKHLITATGQRVTLRCSPRSGDLSVYWYQQSLDQGLQFLIQYYNGEERAKGNILERFSAQQFPDLHSELNLSSLELGDSALYFCASSLGLTGASYEQYFGPGTRLTVT.

This sequence joins TRBV2 and TRBJ1-1, with a weak D call TRBD1 (5 bases). V dropped 7 bases and J dropped 6 bases, with 21 bases sitting between them. Germline V gives CDR1 SNHLY, CDR2 FYNNEI. This CDR3 spans 15 amino acids. CDR3 sequence (DNA): TGTGCCAGCAAACGGATCGGGGCCGGGGGTGCTGAAGCTTTCTTT. Amino acid sequence: CASKRIGAGGAEAFF. Full variable domain (remainder filled in from reference TRBV2 and TRBJ1-1): EPEVTQTPSHQVTQMGQEVILRCVPISNHLYFYWYRQILGQKVEFLVSFYNNEISEKSEIFDDQFSVERPDGSNFTLKIRSTKLEDSAMYFCASKRIGAGGAEAFFGQGTRLTVV.

This sequence joins TRBV18 and TRBJ1-5, with no clear D. V lost 2 bases and J lost 5, with 7 bases in between. Germline CDR1 reads KGHSH; CDR2 reads LQKENI. The CDR3 is made up of 13 amino acids. The CDR3 is CASSPGMDQPQHF. The CDR3 bases are TGTGCCAGCTCACCAGGGATGGATCAGCCCCAGCATTTT.

V usage is TRBV7-3 and J usage is TRBJ2-2; 9 bases are shared with TRBD2. The V segment lost 3 bases and the J segment 3 bases; nucleotides outside the gene matches: 8. There are 17 residues in the CDR3. The germline V gene has CDR1 SGHTA and CDR2 FQGTGA. Here the CDR3 reads CASSLFGGRADTGELFF. CDR3 DNA sequence: TGTGCCAGCAGCTTGTTTGGCGGGAGGGCCGACACCGGGGAGCTGTTTTTT.